Below, one TCR beta chain is given with its context. Some clones are missing from TCRdb's copy, which holds only in-frame ones; the method was immunoSEQ multiplex PCR. The top ten clones hold 12% of a sample with fewer than 550,000 clones, about 75% of them seen once. The entry originates in a study of shared clonotypes between healthy human individuals. From germline, CDR1 is SGHRS and CDR2 YFSETQ. V lost 2 bases and J 6 bases, leaving 14 bases between the germline ends. The CDR3 covers 15 residues. J is TRBJ1-4 and V is TRBV5-1; D gene unclear. This clonotype was obtained from a woman in her 40s in good health. Some clones in this sample may be carry-over from other donors' samples. The specimen was PBMCs. CDR3 DNA sequence: TGCGCCAGCAGCTTAGGGCACGGGCTGGATGAAAAACTGTTTTTT. It encodes CASSLGHGLDEKLFF.